This T cell receptor beta chain was identified in a study of cytomegalovirus exposure and HLA in healthy donors. Overall study: Genetic ancestry analysis placed around 76% of the 398 donors that were genotyped in the Caucasian-associated cluster.

The CDR3 is 14 residues long. J lost 4 bases, V lost 5 bases, and 2 bases had no gene match. Germline values: CDR1 MNHEY, CDR2 SMNVEV (reference sequence). Primers: 60 Vbeta forward and 13 Jbeta reverse. Assay: immunoSEQ multiplex PCR; the TCRdb copy retains only in-frame clones and omits some. The repertoire includes roughly 200,000 clones, around 86% of them detected once, and 2.7% sits in the top ten. The receptor's source is a woman in her 40s in good health and CMV-seronegative. Sequencing was performed on PBMCs. This chain joins TRBV27 and TRBJ1-3; TRBD1 matches at 10 bases. The CDR3 sequence: CASSVTGGGNTIYF. The CDR3 DNA reads TGTGCCAGCAGTGTGACAGGGGGCGGAAACACCATATATTTT.